One sample yielded the 26 T cell receptor beta chains listed below, sequenced in a study of siplizumab effects on memory and regulatory T cells. Here immunoSEQ multiplex PCR was the method, and the copy in TCRdb shows in-frame clones only, minus some. The sample records more than 75,000 clones, 80% to 95% being singletons. The sample consisted of CD8+ T cells sorted from blood. Receptors originate from a human donor in good health.

The chain joins TRBV9 to TRBJ2-7; D uncertain. Trimming removed 4 bases from V and 0 bases from J, with 14 bases in between. Germline CDR1 and CDR2: SGDLS and YYNGEE. The CDR3 spans 15 residues. The CDR3 nucleotides are TGTGCCAGCAGCCCCTCTCAGTTATTCTCCTACGAGCAGTACTTC. Translation gives CASSPSQLFSYEQYF.

This chain uses TRBV29-1 with TRBJ2-7, with D unclear. This CDR3 has 12 residues. Looked up from germline, CDR1 is SQVTM and CDR2 is ANQGSEA. V was clipped by 5 bases and J by 5 bases, with 13 bases between them. CDR3 coding DNA: TGCAGCGTTTGGGTTTCGACCCACGAGCAGTACTTC. Translating it yields CSVWVSTHEQYF.

V and J are TRBV29-1 and TRBJ1-2; perhaps TRBD1 as D (6 bases). The V and J ends lost 5 bases and 0 bases respectively, with 13 bases between them. CDR3 length equals 14 residues. The germline V gene encodes CDR1 SQVTM and CDR2 ANQGSEA. As DNA, the CDR3 is TGCAGCGTTAGTCCAGGGGAGTCTAACTATGGCTACACCTTC. This sequence encodes CSVSPGESNYGYTF. The complete variable domain, with remaining parts taken from reference TRBV29-1 and TRBJ1-2, reads SAVISQKPSRDICQRGTSLTIQCQVDSQVTMMFWYRQQPGQSLTLIATANQGSEATYESGFVIDKFPISRPNLTFSTLTVSNMSPEDSSIYLCSVSPGESNYGYTFGSGTRLTVV.

V and J are TRBV9 and TRBJ2-2; TRBD1 agrees at 9 bases. The CDR3 sequence is 15 residues long. The ends lost 3 bases at V and 3 bases at J; junction bases unmatched: 3. The germline V gene has CDR1 SGDLS and CDR2 YYNGEE. CDR3 protein: CASSDGTGYTGELFF. DNA of the CDR3: TGTGCCAGCAGCGACGGGACAGGGTACACCGGGGAGCTGTTTTTT.

The chain recombines TRBV7-6 with TRBJ2-2, with unresolved D. With 1 base removed from V and 5 bases from J, the gap between germline ends came to 2 bases. The germline V gene has CDR1 SGHVS and CDR2 FNYEAQ. This CDR3 contains 12 residues. In nucleotides, the CDR3 is TGTGCCAGCAGCTTAGAGACCGGGGAGCTGTTTTTT. Amino acid sequence: CASSLETGELFF. The full variable domain, rest sourced from reference TRBV7-6 and TRBJ2-2, is GAGVSQSPRYKVTKRGQDVALRCDPISGHVSLYWYRQALGQGPEFLTYFNYEAQQDKSGLPNDRFSAERPEGSISTLTIQRTEQRDSAMYRCASSLETGELFFGEGSRLTVL.

This chain uses TRBV5-1 with TRBJ2-7; either TRBD1 or TRBD2 may supply D (5 bases each). The V and J ends lost 5 bases and 2 bases respectively, with 8 bases between them. The CDR3 sequence is 12 residues long. Germline V gives CDR1 SGHRS, CDR2 YFSETQ. This CDR3 reads CASRGTAYEQYF. The DNA of the CDR3 is TGCGCCAGCAGGGGGACCGCCTACGAGCAGTACTTC. Together with reference TRBV5-1 and TRBJ2-7, the CDR3 gives the full variable domain: KAGVTQTPRYLIKTRGQQVTLSCSPISGHRSVSWYQQTPGQGLQFLFEYFSETQRNKGNFPGRFSGRQFSNSRSEMNVSTLELGDSALYLCASRGTAYEQYFGPGTRLTVT.

The chain carries TRBV5-6 and TRBJ2-1; the match to TRBD1 covers 8 bases. Trimming took 0 bases from V and 5 from J; bases not matched to a gene: 7. Germline values: CDR1 SGHDT, CDR2 YYEEEE. The CDR3 is made up of 16 amino acids. This chain's CDR3 is CASSLAWAGGHNEQFF. The CDR3 DNA is TGTGCCAGCAGCTTGGCCTGGGCAGGGGGCCACAATGAGCAGTTCTTC.

This rearrangement joins TRBV4-3 to TRBJ1-1; TRBD1 is a possible D gene (6 bases). Trimming removed 3 bases from V and 1 base from J, with 9 bases in between. This CDR3 has 14 amino acids. Looked up from germline, CDR1 is LGHNA and CDR2 is YSLEER. The CDR3 sequence is CASSQYRENTEAFF. As DNA, the CDR3 is TGCGCCAGCAGCCAGTACAGGGAGAACACTGAAGCTTTCTTT.

This chain links TRBV30 with TRBJ1-1; TRBD1 agrees at 7 bases. V shed 5 bases and J 4 bases; nucleotides not matched to a gene: 7. The CDR3 contains 13 residues. Germline V gene sequence: CDR1 GTSNPN, CDR2 SVGIG (reference sequence). CDR3 sequence reads: CAWGGGRGTEAFF. As DNA, the CDR3 is TGTGCCTGGGGAGGGGGCAGGGGCACTGAAGCTTTCTTT.

The V call is TRBV10-3, the J call TRBJ1-2, with D uncertain. The length of the CDR3 is 13 residues. CDR1 and CDR2 from the germline V gene are ENHRY and SYGVKD. Trimming removed 6 bases from V and 4 bases from J, with 12 bases in between. The CDR3 reads CAIRKDEFYGYTF. CDR3 nucleotides: TGTGCCATCAGAAAGGACGAATTCTATGGCTACACCTTC.

The rearrangement joins TRBV7-9 to TRBJ1-4; 7 bases are shared with TRBD1. This CDR3 is 15 amino acids long. J gave up 2 bases and V 3 bases, and 3 bases lay outside the gene matches. CDR1 is SEHNR and CDR2 is FQNEAQ in the germline V gene (reference sequence). The CDR3 sequence is CASSLSTGTNEKLFF. The DNA of the CDR3 is TGTGCCAGCAGCTTGTCGACAGGGACTAATGAAAAACTGTTTTTT.

This clone has only one observation. The genes are TRBV5-8 and TRBJ2-7; D unresolved. The CDR3 runs to 15 residues. Germline loops: CDR1 SGHTS, CDR2 YDEGEE. The germline V and J ends were trimmed by 4 bases and 4 bases, with 18 bases remaining between them. The CDR3 sequence is CASSPPVKGPYEQYF. DNA of the CDR3: TGTGCCAGCAGCCCTCCGGTGAAGGGCCCTTACGAGCAGTACTTC. The variable domain in full, completed from reference TRBV5-8 and TRBJ2-7, reads EAGVTQSPTHLIKTRGQQATLRCSPISGHTSVYWYQQALGLGLQFLLWYDEGEERNRGNFPPRFSGRQFPNYSSELNVNALELEDSALYLCASSPPVKGPYEQYFGPGTRLTVT.

CDR3 coding DNA: TGTGCCTGGGTTACGGGGATTTCACCCCTCCACTTT. Protein sequence: CAWVTGISPLHF. The chain links TRBV30 to TRBJ1-6; D remains ambiguous. In germline, CDR1 is GTSNPN, CDR2 SVGIG (reference sequence). The length of the CDR3 is 12 residues. The V end was cut by 5 bases, the J end by 9 bases, with 11 bases between.

The CDR3 sequence: CASSFTGGLTEAFF. The CDR3, as DNA: TGTGCCAGCAGTTTCACAGGGGGTCTCACTGAAGCTTTCTTT. The chain is built from TRBV6-5 and TRBJ1-1, with 8 bases lining up with TRBD1. Germline CDR1 MNHEY, CDR2 SVGAGI. V dropped 4 bases and J dropped 4; count of bases not matched to a gene: 5. The CDR3 covers 14 residues.

CDR3 coding DNA: TGTGCCAGTAGTACCGGACTCGGTGATAGGGAGCTCGACTATGGCTACACCTTC. As protein: CASSTGLGDRELDYGYTF. V and J are TRBV19 and TRBJ1-2, with no clear D. CDR3 length: 18 residues. V lost 4 bases and J 3 bases, leaving 24 bases between the germline ends. Germline CDR1 is LNHDA and CDR2 is SQIVND (reference sequence).

The rearrangement uses TRBV9 and TRBJ2-6; TRBD1 aligns across 9 bases. Trimming at V came to 1 base and at J to 0 bases, leaving 11 bases not matched to a gene. The germline V gene encodes CDR1 SGDLS and CDR2 YYNGEE. The CDR3 is 20 residues long. The CDR3 region has the DNA TGTGCCAGCAGCGTATACGGACAGGGGAACCATAGCTCTGGGGCCAACGTCCTGACTTTC. Its protein is CASSVYGQGNHSSGANVLTF. The variable domain in full, completed from reference TRBV9 and TRBJ2-6, reads DSGVTQTPKHLITATGQRVTLRCSPRSGDLSVYWYQQSLDQGLQFLIQYYNGEERAKGNILERFSAQQFPDLHSELNLSSLELGDSALYFCASSVYGQGNHSSGANVLTFGAGSRLTVL.

A single count supports this clone. The rearrangement uses TRBV30 and TRBJ2-3; tentatively, D is TRBD2 (6 bases). The germline V gene encodes CDR1 GTSNPN and CDR2 SVGIG (reference sequence). Trimming removed 0 bases from V and 0 bases from J, with 22 bases in between. CDR3 length equals 19 residues. CDR3 sequence reads: CAWSVRYEDYPSSTDTQYF. The CDR3 region has the DNA TGTGCCTGGAGTGTACGTTATGAGGACTATCCATCTAGCACAGATACGCAGTATTTT.

CDR3 coding DNA: TGTGCCAGCAGCCCAATGGGGACAGCGAACACTGAAGCTTTCTTT. This encodes CASSPMGTANTEAFF. The J gene is TRBJ1-1, the V gene TRBV7-6, with TRBD1 matching over 7 bases. The CDR3 extends over 15 amino acids. The ends lost 5 bases at V and 1 base at J; junction bases unmatched: 7. CDR1 and CDR2 (germline): SGHVS, FNYEAQ.

The chain joins TRBV27 to TRBJ2-6; D is unclear. Germline CDR1 MNHEY, CDR2 SMNVEV (reference sequence). The CDR3 sequence is 14 residues long. V lost 7 bases and J lost 2, with 9 bases in between. CDR3 in DNA: TGTGCCAGCACTCTCCGGACTGGGGCCAACGTCCTGACTTTC. Its protein is CASTLRTGANVLTF.

The V gene is TRBV13, the J gene TRBJ2-1, with 11 bases that match TRBD2. The CDR3 has 16 amino acids. Germline values: CDR1 PRHDT, CDR2 FYEKMQ (reference sequence). Trimming removed 5 bases from V and 0 bases from J; junction bases left unmatched: 3. The CDR3 DNA is TGTGCCAGCAGCAAAGGACTAGCGGGCTCCTACAATGAGCAGTTCTTC. Translated: CASSKGLAGSYNEQFF.

This clone has only one observation. The J gene is TRBJ2-1, the V gene TRBV14, with a tentative D call TRBD2 (6 bases). This CDR3 spans 13 amino acids. Germline assignment: CDR1 SGHDN and CDR2 FVKESK. V was clipped by 4 bases and J by 7 bases, with 11 bases between them. The CDR3 here is CASSPAAGNEQFF. The CDR3 coding sequence is TGTGCCAGCAGCCCAGCGGCGGGGAATGAGCAGTTCTTC.

The chain uses TRBV29-1 and TRBJ2-1; 7 bases fit TRBD2. The CDR3 consists of 14 residues. With 5 bases clipped from V and 0 bases from J, the junction kept 4 bases outside the gene matches. The germline V gene encodes CDR1 SQVTM and CDR2 ANQGSEA. The CDR3 is CSVKAGSSYNEQFF. In DNA, the CDR3 is TGCAGCGTTAAAGCGGGGAGCTCCTACAATGAGCAGTTCTTC.

This chain joins TRBV6-1 and TRBJ2-7; 11 nucleotides align to TRBD2. The CDR3 has 15 residues. Trimming removed 5 bases from V and 4 bases from J; junction bases left unmatched: 7. Germline CDR1 reads MNHNS; CDR2 reads SASEGT. The CDR3 region is CASSTSGSLRYEQYF. The CDR3 DNA reads as TGTGCCAGCAGTACTAGCGGGAGTCTCCGGTACGAGCAGTACTTC.

The sample holds one count of this clone. This chain joins TRBV11-2 and TRBJ2-1; 8 nucleotides match TRBD1. The CDR3 is 16 residues long. Trimming at V came to 1 base and at J to 4 bases, leaving 6 bases not matched to a gene. The germline CDR1 and CDR2 sequences are SGHAT and FQNNGV. The CDR3 loop reads CASSLGPGGGYNEQFF. The CDR3 nucleotides read TGTGCCAGCAGCTTAGGTCCAGGGGGCGGATACAATGAGCAGTTCTTC.

The rearrangement uses TRBV18 and TRBJ2-1; D possibly corresponds to TRBD1 (6 bases). Trimming removed 0 bases at V and 4 bases at J, with 10 bases between. This CDR3 has 15 residues. The germline V gene has CDR1 KGHSH and CDR2 LQKENI. This chain's CDR3 is CASSPPERGYNEQFF. The CDR3 DNA reads as TGTGCCAGCTCACCACCAGAGAGGGGGTACAATGAGCAGTTCTTC.

This sequence joins TRBV19 and TRBJ2-6; no clear D gene. The germline gives CDR1 LNHDA, CDR2 SQIVND (reference sequence). The CDR3 sequence is 12 residues long. V gave up 8 bases and J gave up 0 bases, with 2 bases separating them. CDR3 bases: TGTGCCAGTTTCTCTGGGGCCAACGTCCTGACTTTC. Protein sequence: CASFSGANVLTF. Based on the CDR3 plus reference TRBV19 and TRBJ2-6, the full variable domain is DGGITQSPKYLFRKEGQNVTLSCEQNLNHDAMYWYRQDPGQGLRLIYYSQIVNDFQKGDIAEGYSVSREKKESFPLTVTSAQKNPTAFYLCASFSGANVLTFGAGSRLTVL.